These T cell receptor beta chains were read from a single sample in a study of vaccination and CD4 T cells after COVID-19. No antigen has been assigned to these receptors. TCRdb fed the PCR reads into MiXCR, producing one record per CDR3 protein. The profile shows 12,000 or so distinct CDR3 sequences, under 65% of them singletons. Sequencing was carried out using CD4+ T cells from blood, cultured in vitro. The receptor set was obtained from a human donor who had recovered from COVID-19. Both conserved end residues are part of each CDR3. Each record gives: J gene, clone size, V gene, D gene, CDR3 protein, CDR3 DNA. A D gene is named only where the DNA matches it firmly. Clone size is not always given. Where it is, it says once, few, many or a class for expanded clones.

j_call: TRBJ1-6
clone_size: few
v_call: TRBV6-1
d_call: .
cdr3_aa: CASRWGLSNSPLHF
cdr3_nt: TGTGCCAGCAGATGGGGGCTGAGCAATTCACCCCTCCACTTT

j_call: TRBJ1-4
clone_size: .
v_call: TRBV4-2
d_call: .
cdr3_aa: CASSPEGGIKKLFF
cdr3_nt: TGTGCCAGCAGCCCCGAAGGGGGGATTAAAAAACTGTTTTTT

j_call: TRBJ2-5
clone_size: .
v_call: TRBV15
d_call: TRBD2
cdr3_aa: CATSRGTSEETQYF
cdr3_nt: TGTGCCACCAGCAGAGGGACTAGCGAAGAGACCCAGTACTTC

j_call: TRBJ2-4
clone_size: .
v_call: TRBV5-4
d_call: .
cdr3_aa: CASSLVGGANIQYF
cdr3_nt: TGTGCCAGCAGCTTGGTGGGGGGCGCAAACATTCAGTACTTC

j_call: TRBJ1-1
clone_size: .
v_call: TRBV20-1
d_call: .
cdr3_aa: CSAPRGANTEAFF
cdr3_nt: TGCAGTGCTCCTCGAGGGGCGAACACTGAAGCTTTCTTT

j_call: TRBJ2-2
clone_size: .
v_call: TRBV7-9
d_call: TRBD1
cdr3_aa: CASSLGQGDTGELFF
cdr3_nt: TGTGCCAGCAGCTTGGGACAGGGGGACACCGGGGAGCTGTTTTTT

j_call: TRBJ2-7
clone_size: .
v_call: TRBV7-8
d_call: .
cdr3_aa: CASSLARFSGELYEQYF
cdr3_nt: TGTGCCAGCAGCTTAGCGCGATTTTCAGGGGAACTCTACGAGCAGTACTTC

j_call: TRBJ2-4
clone_size: .
v_call: TRBV19
d_call: .
cdr3_aa: CASSQDRDALNIQYF
cdr3_nt: TGTGCCAGTAGTCAAGACCGGGACGCCCTGAACATTCAGTACTTC

j_call: TRBJ1-2
clone_size: .
v_call: TRBV5-4
d_call: .
cdr3_aa: CASRYTGLYGYTF
cdr3_nt: TGTGCCAGCAGATACACAGGGCTCTATGGCTACACCTTC

j_call: TRBJ2-3
clone_size: .
v_call: TRBV9
d_call: TRBD1
cdr3_aa: CASSFRQGTDTQYF
cdr3_nt: TGTGCCAGCAGCTTCCGACAGGGAACAGATACGCAGTATTTT

j_call: TRBJ1-5
clone_size: few
v_call: TRBV30
d_call: .
cdr3_aa: CAWSTVLGPNQPQHF
cdr3_nt: TGTGCCTGGAGTACCGTATTGGGTCCGAATCAGCCCCAGCATTTT

j_call: TRBJ2-1
clone_size: .
v_call: TRBV5-1
d_call: TRBD2
cdr3_aa: CASSATSGHNEQFF
cdr3_nt: TGCGCCAGCAGCGCGACTAGCGGACACAATGAGCAGTTCTTC

j_call: TRBJ2-6
clone_size: .
v_call: TRBV4-3
d_call: .
cdr3_aa: CASSQEAGTLGSGANVLTF
cdr3_nt: TGCGCCAGCAGCCAAGAGGCCGGGACACTCGGCTCTGGGGCCAACGTCCTGACTTTC

j_call: TRBJ2-2
clone_size: .
v_call: TRBV20-1
d_call: TRBD2
cdr3_aa: CSARDLAGGETGELFF
cdr3_nt: TGCAGTGCTAGAGACCTAGCGGGAGGAGAGACCGGGGAGCTGTTTTTT

j_call: TRBJ2-3
clone_size: .
v_call: TRBV5-1
d_call: .
cdr3_aa: CASSAPPGQQTDTDTQYF
cdr3_nt: TGCGCCAGCAGCGCGCCCCCGGGTCAACAAACCGACACAGATACGCAGTATTTT

j_call: TRBJ1-4
clone_size: .
v_call: TRBV6-2/TRBV6-3
d_call: TRBD1
cdr3_aa: CASSYQARGERRATNEKLFF
cdr3_nt: TGTGCCAGCAGTTATCAAGCCAGGGGGGAGCGGCGTGCAACTAATGAAAAACTGTTTTTT

j_call: TRBJ2-3
clone_size: few
v_call: TRBV20-1
d_call: TRBD1
cdr3_aa: CSASDRARTDTQYF
cdr3_nt: TGCAGTGCTTCCGACAGGGCGCGCACAGATACGCAGTATTTT

j_call: TRBJ2-2
clone_size: .
v_call: TRBV7-6
d_call: .
cdr3_aa: CASSPPGASTGELFF
cdr3_nt: TGTGCCAGCAGCCCTCCGGGAGCGAGTACCGGGGAGCTGTTTTTT

j_call: TRBJ2-3
clone_size: .
v_call: TRBV10-3
d_call: .
cdr3_aa: CAISVIKASTDTQYF
cdr3_nt: TGTGCCATCAGTGTCATAAAAGCCTCCACAGATACGCAGTATTTT

j_call: TRBJ2-2
clone_size: .
v_call: TRBV12-3/TRBV12-4
d_call: TRBD2
cdr3_aa: CASMWTSGRSGELFF
cdr3_nt: TGTGCCAGCATGTGGACTAGCGGGAGGTCCGGGGAGCTGTTTTTT

j_call: TRBJ2-1
clone_size: .
v_call: TRBV6-1
d_call: .
cdr3_aa: CASRPAQPSYNEQFF
cdr3_nt: TGTGCCAGCAGACCTGCACAGCCATCCTACAATGAGCAGTTCTTC

j_call: TRBJ2-7
clone_size: few
v_call: TRBV7-9
d_call: .
cdr3_aa: CASSPAVGSYEQYF
cdr3_nt: TGTGCCAGCAGCCCTGCCGTCGGTTCCTACGAGCAGTACTTC

j_call: TRBJ1-2
clone_size: .
v_call: TRBV11-1
d_call: .
cdr3_aa: CASSLVTGSGYTF
cdr3_nt: TGTGCCAGCAGCTTAGTTACAGGAAGTGGCTACACCTTC

j_call: TRBJ1-1
clone_size: few
v_call: TRBV20-1
d_call: TRBD1
cdr3_aa: CSAGPQGMRTEAFF
cdr3_nt: TGCAGTGCGGGGCCACAGGGGATGCGGACTGAAGCTTTCTTT

j_call: TRBJ2-5
clone_size: .
v_call: TRBV24-1
d_call: TRBD2
cdr3_aa: CATSDPTSGVKETQYF
cdr3_nt: TGTGCCACCAGTGATCCGACTAGCGGCGTTAAAGAGACCCAGTACTTC

j_call: TRBJ2-7
clone_size: .
v_call: TRBV7-2
d_call: .
cdr3_aa: CASSPRTYEQYF
cdr3_nt: TGTGCCAGCAGCCCTCGTACGTACGAGCAGTACTTC

j_call: TRBJ1-2
clone_size: .
v_call: TRBV6-5
d_call: .
cdr3_aa: CASSYNSANYGYTF
cdr3_nt: TGTGCCAGCAGTTACAACAGCGCTAACTATGGCTACACCTTC

j_call: TRBJ2-5
clone_size: .
v_call: TRBV20-1
d_call: TRBD2
cdr3_aa: CSASRDGLAGETQYF
cdr3_nt: TGCAGTGCTAGCCGAGACGGACTAGCTGGGGAGACCCAGTACTTC

j_call: TRBJ2-7
clone_size: .
v_call: TRBV6-2/TRBV6-3
d_call: TRBD1
cdr3_aa: CASRTGQGLKYEQYF
cdr3_nt: TGTGCCAGCAGAACCGGACAGGGATTAAAATACGAGCAGTACTTC